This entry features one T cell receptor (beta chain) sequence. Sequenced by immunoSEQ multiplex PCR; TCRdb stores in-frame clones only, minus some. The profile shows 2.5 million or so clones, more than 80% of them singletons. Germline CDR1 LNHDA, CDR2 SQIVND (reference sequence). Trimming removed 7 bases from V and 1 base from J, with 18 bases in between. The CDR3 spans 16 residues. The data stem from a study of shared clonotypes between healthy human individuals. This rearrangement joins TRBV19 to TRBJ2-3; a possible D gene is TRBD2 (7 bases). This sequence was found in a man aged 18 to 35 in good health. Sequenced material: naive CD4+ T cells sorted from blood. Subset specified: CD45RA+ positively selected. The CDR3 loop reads CASTGRVRGRTDTQYF. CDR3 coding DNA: TGTGCCAGTACGGGGAGGGTCCGGGGGCGCACAGATACGCAGTATTTT.